This T cell receptor (beta chain) stems from a study of blood T cell repertoires in COVID-19. Study-level background: PBMCs, B-cell-depleted T cells, or T cells were the source of the cDNA or gDNA that made up the material.

Trimming at V came to 2 bases and at J to 5 bases, leaving 8 bases not matched to a gene. Germline V gene lookup returns CDR1 MNHEY and CDR2 SVGEGT. The length of the CDR3 is 16 residues. Original analysis: Amplified reference gene primers provided the basis for estimating nucleated cell counts. Sequencing was performed with immunoSEQ multiplex PCR; in TCRdb, only in-frame clones are kept and a portion is missing. V and J calls and clone size come straight from that table; D and trimming were deduced from the DNA. The sample includes fewer than 250,000 clones, roughly 86% seen only once; the top ten take just over 2.5%.

The specimen was PBMCs or T cells enriched from blood (not recorded which). The origin of this receptor is a woman under 40 with acute COVID-19. The chain is built from TRBV6-2 or TRBV6-3 and TRBJ1-3; 8 bases map to TRBD1. The CDR3 protein is CASSYPSGTGRNTIYF. CDR3 DNA sequence: TGTGCCAGCAGTTACCCCTCCGGGACAGGACGAAACACCATATATTTT.